Below are 3 T cell receptor beta chains sequenced from a single sample in a study of post-analysis software for immune sequencing data. Study conclusions and caveats: Four to six TRBV segments were significantly more frequent in patients than in controls. TRBV5-6, TRBV5-1 and TRBV20-1 were among these segments.

Unique molecular identifiers were present in the TCR beta cDNA libraries. Using its own MiXCR run on the PCR reads, TCRdb lists one record per CDR3 protein. In the table there are about 770,000 distinct CDR3 sequences, 40% to 55% of which are singletons. These receptors have no identified antigens. Sequenced sample: blood. Receptor source: a girl between 5 and 17 years old with multiple sclerosis.

V is TRBV5-5 and J is TRBJ2-1; 8 bases are a match to TRBD2. Germline values: CDR1 SGHKS, CDR2 YYEKEE (reference sequence). V lost 4 bases to trimming and J lost 0 bases; unmatched junction nucleotides: 6. CDR3 length: 16 residues. The CDR3 region has the DNA TGTGCCAGCAGCCCTATGAGCGGGAGCTCCTACAATGAGCAGTTCTTC. Translation gives CASSPMSGSSYNEQFF.

This clonotype has more than one count but fewer than ten. This chain links TRBV29-1 with TRBJ2-5; 7 bases agree with TRBD2. Germline-derived CDR1 and CDR2 are SQVTM and ANQGSEA. J gave up 6 bases and V 3 bases, and 13 bases lay outside the gene matches. The CDR3 totals 15 residues. The CDR3: CSVDPVGGSLKTQYF. Here the CDR3 DNA reads TGCAGCGTTGATCCAGTCGGCGGGAGTCTGAAGACCCAGTACTTC.

There are many counts of this clonotype. The J gene is TRBJ2-3, the V gene TRBV7-9; no clear D. The ends were cut back, 6 bases at V and 0 bases at J, with 7 bases in the middle. CDR1 and CDR2 (germline): SEHNR, FQNEAQ (reference sequence). This CDR3 comprises 13 residues. CDR3 coding DNA: TGTGCCAGCAGTTTCGCTAGCACAGATACGCAGTATTTT. It yields the protein CASSFASTDTQYF.